Shown below are 23 T cell receptor beta chains from a single sample sequenced in a study of blood T cell repertoires in COVID-19. Method: immunoSEQ multiplex PCR; TCRdb's copy keeps in-frame clones and lacks some. The table lists tens of thousands of clones, 88% of them singletons. Sequenced: peripheral blood. The receptors derive from a woman in her 70s with active COVID-19.

The V and J genes are TRBV7-8 and TRBJ2-7; D perhaps matches TRBD2 (6 bases). Germline assignment: CDR1 SGHVS and CDR2 FQNEAQ. The CDR3 runs to 14 residues. Trimming left V 5 bases short and J 3 bases short, with 14 bases between. CDR3 amino acids: CASSTDGSLYEQYF. The DNA for the CDR3 is TGTGCCAGCAGCACAGACGGGAGCCTCTACGAGCAGTACTTC.

The chain carries TRBV29-1 and TRBJ1-5; perhaps TRBD1 as D (5 bases). CDR3 length: 12 amino acids. CDR1 is SQVTM and CDR2 is ANQGSEA in the germline V gene. The V and J ends lost 6 bases and 5 bases respectively, with 11 bases between them. The chain's CDR3 is CSVKGGDQPQHF. DNA of the CDR3: TGCAGCGTCAAAGGAGGGGATCAGCCCCAGCATTTT.

V is TRBV10-3 and J is TRBJ2-3, with unresolved D. Germline CDR1 and CDR2: ENHRY and SYGVKD. The CDR3 length is 16 residues. V was shortened by 0 bases and J by 2 bases, with 12 bases between the two germline ends. CDR3 sequence reads: CAISESRGPITDTQYF. For the CDR3, the DNA is TGTGCCATCAGTGAGTCGCGAGGCCCCATCACAGATACGCAGTATTTT.

The chain couples TRBV19 to TRBJ1-1; D might be TRBD1 (5 bases). From germline, CDR1 is LNHDA and CDR2 SQIVND (reference sequence). The germline V and J ends were trimmed by 3 bases and 1 base, with 6 bases remaining between them. CDR3 length: 13 residues. The CDR3 loop reads CASSITGNTEAFF. The CDR3 nucleotides are TGTGCCAGTAGTATTACAGGGAACACTGAAGCTTTCTTT. The variable domain in full, with the rest retrieved from reference TRBV19 and TRBJ1-1, is DGGITQSPKYLFRKEGQNVTLSCEQNLNHDAMYWYRQDPGQGLRLIYYSQIVNDFQKGDIAEGYSVSREKKESFPLTVTSAQKNPTAFYLCASSITGNTEAFFGQGTRLTVV.

The gene calls are TRBV4-1 and TRBJ2-2; tentatively, D is TRBD1 (6 bases). CDR3 size: 17 residues. Trimming removed 0 bases from V and 5 bases from J, with 16 bases in between. Germline V CDR1 and CDR2: MGHRA, YSYEKL. CDR3 in DNA: TGCGCCAGCAGCCAAGATCGGGACACCACGGGAACCGGGGAGCTGTTTTTT. Amino acids: CASSQDRDTTGTGELFF.

The chain recombines TRBV28 with TRBJ1-5; 7 bases fit TRBD1. With 5 bases clipped from V and 6 bases from J, the junction kept 7 bases outside the gene matches. Germline loops: CDR1 MDHEN, CDR2 SYDVKM. CDR3 size: 14 residues. The CDR3 spells CASSKGGDGQPQHF. In DNA form, the CDR3 reads TGTGCCAGCAGTAAAGGGGGCGACGGTCAGCCCCAGCATTTT.

This clone was observed a few times. The rearrangement joins TRBV2 to TRBJ2-7; 8 nucleotides match TRBD1. Germline CDR1 is SNHLY and CDR2 is FYNNEI. The ends lost 5 bases at V and 6 bases at J; junction bases unmatched: 6. The CDR3 consists of 13 residues. CDR3: CASSRGDRREQYF. The DNA of the CDR3 is TGTGCCAGCAGTCGCGGGGACAGGCGCGAGCAGTACTTC.

This clone was recorded only once. The chain joins TRBV18 to TRBJ1-1; D uncertain. The V gene lost 8 bases and the J gene lost 0 bases, with 10 bases spanning the gap. The CDR3 is made up of 13 amino acids. Per germline, CDR1 KGHSH and CDR2 LQKENI. The CDR3 DNA reads TGTGCCAGCGGGGAGGCCATGAACACTGAAGCTTTCTTT. Amino acids: CASGEAMNTEAFF.

This clone was counted a single time. The chain recombines TRBV25-1 with TRBJ2-7; TRBD1 agrees at 7 bases. The CDR3 is made up of 14 amino acids. The junction had 3 bases not matched to a gene; V was cut back by 4 bases and J by 0 bases. Per germline, CDR1 MGHDK and CDR2 SYGVNS. In nucleotides, the CDR3 is TGTGCCAGCAGTGGAAGGGACAGCTCCTACGAGCAGTACTTC. It codes for CASSGRDSSYEQYF.

The rearrangement joins TRBV7-8 to TRBJ2-7, with D possibly TRBD1 on 6 matching bases. Germline CDR1 SGHVS, CDR2 FQNEAQ. Trimming stripped 0 bases from V and 7 bases from J, with 10 bases between. The CDR3 covers 13 residues. For the CDR3, the DNA is TGTGCCAGCAGCTTAGCAGGGGGAAGGGAGCAGTACTTC. Residues: CASSLAGGREQYF.

This chain uses TRBV5-1 with TRBJ2-3; 14 nucleotides align to TRBD2. Germline trimming cut 4 bases from V and 4 bases from J; bases unmatched to any gene: 14. This CDR3 is 19 amino acids long. In germline, CDR1 is SGHRS, CDR2 YFSETQ. The CDR3 DNA reads TGCGCCAGCAGCCCCCACGAAAGACTAGCGGGAGGGCGGGCAGATACGCAGTATTTT. It translates to CASSPHERLAGGRADTQYF. Full variable domain (rest looked up from reference TRBV5-1 and TRBJ2-3): KAGVTQTPRYLIKTRGQQVTLSCSPISGHRSVSWYQQTPGQGLQFLFEYFSETQRNKGNFPGRFSGRQFSNSRSEMNVSTLELGDSALYLCASSPHERLAGGRADTQYFGPGTRLTVL.

The J gene is TRBJ1-4, the V gene TRBV6-6, with 7 bases that match TRBD1. Germline trimming cut 3 bases from V and 4 bases from J; bases unmatched to any gene: 5. Germline V gene data show CDR1 as MNHNY and CDR2 as SVGAGI (reference sequence). CDR3 length: 15 residues. CDR3 region: CASSYYRGYNEKLFF. The CDR3 region has the DNA TGTGCCAGCAGTTATTACAGGGGCTATAATGAAAAACTGTTTTTT.

This chain uses TRBV27 with TRBJ2-1, with 8 bases that match TRBD2. This CDR3 has 16 residues. The germline CDR1 and CDR2 sequences are MNHEY and SMNVEV (reference sequence). The junction had 6 bases not matched to a gene; V was cut back by 5 bases and J by 0 bases. Here the CDR3 DNA reads TGTGCCAGCAGTCGTAGCGGGACCAGCTCCTACAATGAGCAGTTCTTC. It is translated as CASSRSGTSSYNEQFF.

The V gene is TRBV13, the J gene TRBJ2-7, with D perhaps TRBD1 (5 bases). The CDR3 runs 13 residues. The V and J ends lost 6 bases and 1 base respectively, with 10 bases between them. Germline V gene lookup returns CDR1 PRHDT and CDR2 FYEKMQ (reference sequence). The CDR3 sequence: CASSQSGSYEQYF. The CDR3 region has the DNA TGTGCCAGCAGTCAGTCAGGGTCCTACGAGCAGTACTTC.

This clone was found once. The chain recombines TRBV5-1 with TRBJ1-1, with unresolved D. The ends were cut back, 0 bases at V and 3 bases at J, with 18 bases in the middle. Germline CDR1 and CDR2: SGHRS and YFSETQ. The CDR3 runs 17 residues. CDR3 bases: TGCGCCAGCAGCTTGGTAAATGCGGTAGGGAGAGACACTGAAGCTTTCTTT. This encodes CASSLVNAVGRDTEAFF. Full variable domain (missing parts from reference TRBV5-1 and TRBJ1-1): KAGVTQTPRYLIKTRGQQVTLSCSPISGHRSVSWYQQTPGQGLQFLFEYFSETQRNKGNFPGRFSGRQFSNSRSEMNVSTLELGDSALYLCASSLVNAVGRDTEAFFGQGTRLTVV.

The CDR3 sequence: CASKHRESNQPQHF. CDR3 nucleotides: TGTGCCAGTAAGCACAGGGAAAGCAATCAGCCCCAGCATTTT. V is TRBV19 and J is TRBJ1-5; perhaps TRBD1 as D (6 bases). This CDR3 has 14 amino acids. Trimming cost V 7 bases and J 1 base, with 11 bases left between them. In germline, CDR1 is LNHDA, CDR2 SQIVND (reference sequence). Based on the CDR3 plus reference TRBV19 and TRBJ1-5, the full variable domain is DGGITQSPKYLFRKEGQNVTLSCEQNLNHDAMYWYRQDPGQGLRLIYYSQIVNDFQKGDIAEGYSVSREKKESFPLTVTSAQKNPTAFYLCASKHRESNQPQHFGDGTRLSIL.

This clone has a handful of counts. V is TRBV5-1 and J is TRBJ2-1; TRBD2 matches at 10 bases. J was trimmed by 4 bases and V by 4 bases; bases with no gene match: 8. Germline V gene sequence: CDR1 SGHRS, CDR2 YFSETQ. CDR3 size: 16 residues. The CDR3 is CASSPTTSGNYNEQFF. The DNA for the CDR3 is TGCGCCAGCAGCCCGACCACTAGCGGGAATTACAATGAGCAGTTCTTC.

V is TRBV3-1 (or the pseudogene TRBV3-2) and J is TRBJ2-1, with 7 nucleotides matching TRBD2. This CDR3 spans 15 amino acids. Germline assignment: CDR1 LGHDT and CDR2 YNNKEL (reference sequence). The junction had 9 bases not matched to a gene; V was cut back by 4 bases and J by 6 bases. CDR3: CASSRASGSSNEQFF. The CDR3 coding sequence is TGTGCCAGCAGCCGGGCTAGCGGATCTAGCAATGAGCAGTTCTTC.

The CDR3 reads CASSSGLYNEQFF. The CDR3, as DNA: TGTGCCAGCAGCTCCGGACTCTACAATGAGCAGTTCTTC. V is TRBV11-2 and J is TRBJ2-1; D possibly corresponds to TRBD2 (5 bases). Germline values: CDR1 SGHAT, CDR2 FQNNGV. The V gene lost 4 bases and the J gene lost 3 bases, with 7 bases spanning the gap. This CDR3 contains 13 residues. Together with reference TRBV11-2 and TRBJ2-1, the CDR3 gives the full variable domain: EAGVAQSPRYKIIEKRQSVAFWCNPISGHATLYWYQQILGQGPKLLIQFQNNGVVDDSQLPKDRFSAERLKGVDSTLKIQPAKLEDSAVYLCASSSGLYNEQFFGPGTRLTVL.

The gene calls are TRBV27 and TRBJ2-7; the match to TRBD1 covers 8 bases. Losses at the gene ends were 5 bases for V and 5 bases for J; bases not matched to a gene: 14. The germline V gene has CDR1 MNHEY and CDR2 SMNVEV (reference sequence). The CDR3 length is 16 residues. CDR3 in DNA: TGTGCCAGCAGTAGAACCTGGCAGGGGGCTCGAAACGAGCAGTACTTC. This codes for CASSRTWQGARNEQYF.

This chain links TRBV18 with TRBJ1-2, with D maybe TRBD1 (5 bases). Deletions cut 3 bases from V and 4 bases from J, with 9 bases between. This CDR3 is 13 amino acids long. Germline loops: CDR1 KGHSH, CDR2 LQKENI. The CDR3 DNA reads TGTGCCAGCTCACCGGACAACTTCTATGGCTACACCTTC. Translated: CASSPDNFYGYTF. Filled out from reference TRBV18 and TRBJ1-2, the complete variable domain reads NAGVMQNPRHLVRRRGQEARLRCSPMKGHSHVYWYRQLPEEGLKFMVYLQKENIIDESGMPKERFSAEFPKEGPSILRIQQVVRGDSAAYFCASSPDNFYGYTFGSGTRLTVV.

The chain is built from TRBV2 and TRBJ2-3; D possibly corresponds to TRBD2 (6 bases). V was cut by 7 bases and J by 3 bases, with 14 bases left in between. Germline V CDR1 and CDR2: SNHLY, FYNNEI. This CDR3 region has 14 residues. CDR3 amino acids: CASMVAAPTDTQYF. DNA of the CDR3: TGTGCCAGCATGGTAGCGGCTCCTACAGATACGCAGTATTTT.

V gene TRBV5-1 combines with J gene TRBJ1-2; 7 bases line up with TRBD1. This CDR3 spans 13 amino acids. The V gene's germline CDR1 is SGHRS and CDR2 YFSETQ. The V segment lost 4 bases and the J segment 2 bases; nucleotides outside the gene matches: 2. CDR3 DNA: TGCGCCAGCAGCCTGGGACAGAACTATGGCTACACCTTC. Translation: CASSLGQNYGYTF.